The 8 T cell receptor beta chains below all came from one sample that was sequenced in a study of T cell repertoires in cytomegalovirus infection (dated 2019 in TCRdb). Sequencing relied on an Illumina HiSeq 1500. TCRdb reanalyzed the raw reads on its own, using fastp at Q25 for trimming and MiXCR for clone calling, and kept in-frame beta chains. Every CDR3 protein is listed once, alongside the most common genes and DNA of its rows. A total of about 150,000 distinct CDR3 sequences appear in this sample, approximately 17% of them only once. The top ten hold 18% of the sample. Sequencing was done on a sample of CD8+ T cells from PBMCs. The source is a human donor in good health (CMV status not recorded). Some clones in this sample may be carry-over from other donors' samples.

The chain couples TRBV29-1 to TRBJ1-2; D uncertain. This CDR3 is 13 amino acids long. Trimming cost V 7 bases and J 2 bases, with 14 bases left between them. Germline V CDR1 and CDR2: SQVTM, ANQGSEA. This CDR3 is CSAKRQENYGYTF. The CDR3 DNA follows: TGCAGCGCGAAGCGTCAGGAGAACTATGGCTACACCTTC. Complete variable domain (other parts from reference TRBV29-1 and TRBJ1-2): SAVISQKPSRDICQRGTSLTIQCQVDSQVTMMFWYRQQPGQSLTLIATANQGSEATYESGFVIDKFPISRPNLTFSTLTVSNMSPEDSSIYLCSAKRQENYGYTFGSGTRLTVV.

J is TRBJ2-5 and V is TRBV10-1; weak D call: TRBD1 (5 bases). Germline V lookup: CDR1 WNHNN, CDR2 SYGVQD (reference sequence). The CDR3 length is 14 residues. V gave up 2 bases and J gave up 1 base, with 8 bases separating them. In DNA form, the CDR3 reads TGCGCCAGCAGTGAGAGTGACAGCCAAGAGACCCAGTACTTC. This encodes CASSESDSQETQYF.

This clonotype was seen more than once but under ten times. The CDR3 is CASNHSYEQYF. The CDR3 DNA sequence: TGTGCCAGCAACCATAGCTACGAGCAGTACTTC. This rearrangement joins TRBV7-2 to TRBJ2-7, with unresolved D. The CDR3 length is 11 residues. CDR1 SGHTA and CDR2 FQGNSA come from the germline V gene. Deletions cut 7 bases from V and 3 bases from J, with 7 bases between.

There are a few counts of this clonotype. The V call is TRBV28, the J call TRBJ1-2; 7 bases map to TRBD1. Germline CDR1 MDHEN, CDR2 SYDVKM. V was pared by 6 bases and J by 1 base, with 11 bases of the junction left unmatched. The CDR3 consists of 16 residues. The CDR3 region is CASSHYRQGFNYGYTF. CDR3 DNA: TGTGCCAGCAGCCACTATAGACAGGGATTTAACTATGGCTACACCTTC.

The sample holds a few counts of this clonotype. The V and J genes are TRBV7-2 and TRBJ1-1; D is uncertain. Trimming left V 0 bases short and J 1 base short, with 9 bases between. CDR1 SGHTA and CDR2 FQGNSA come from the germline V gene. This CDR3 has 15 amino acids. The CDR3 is CASSLALEGNTEAFF. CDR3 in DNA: TGTGCCAGCAGCTTAGCGCTGGAGGGGAACACTGAAGCTTTCTTT.

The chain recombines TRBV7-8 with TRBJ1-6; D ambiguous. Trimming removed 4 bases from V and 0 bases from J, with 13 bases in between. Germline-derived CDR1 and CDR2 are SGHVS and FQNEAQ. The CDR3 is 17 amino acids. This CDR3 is CASSSRPLSSYNSPLHF. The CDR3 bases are TGTGCCAGCAGCTCACGACCGTTAAGCTCCTATAATTCACCCCTCCACTTT. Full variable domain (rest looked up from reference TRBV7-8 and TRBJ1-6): GAGVSQSPRYKVAKRGQDVALRCDPISGHVSLFWYQQALGQGPEFLTYFQNEAQLDKSGLPSDRFFAERPEGSVSTLKIQRTQQEDSAVYLCASSSRPLSSYNSPLHFGNGTRLTVT.

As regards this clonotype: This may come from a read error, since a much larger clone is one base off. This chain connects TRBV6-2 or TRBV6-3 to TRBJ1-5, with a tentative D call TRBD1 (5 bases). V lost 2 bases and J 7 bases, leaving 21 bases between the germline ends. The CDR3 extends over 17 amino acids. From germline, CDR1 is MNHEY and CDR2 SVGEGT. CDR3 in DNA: TGTGCCAGCAGTTACACGGTTCAGTTGAGCTGGGACCAGCCCCAGCATTTT. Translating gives CASSYTVQLSWDQPQHF.

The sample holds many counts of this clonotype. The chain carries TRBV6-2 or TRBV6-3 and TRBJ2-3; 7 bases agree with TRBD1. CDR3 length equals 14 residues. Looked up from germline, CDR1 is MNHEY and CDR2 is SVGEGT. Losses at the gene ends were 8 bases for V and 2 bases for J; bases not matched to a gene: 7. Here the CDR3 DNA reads TGTGCCAGCGCATCCGGGACAGCCACAGATACGCAGTATTTT. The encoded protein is CASASGTATDTQYF.